One and the same sample provided the 20 T cell receptor beta chains below, sequenced in a study of beta chain features in type 1 diabetes (dated by TCRdb to between 2018 and 2020). The receptor library was made with the immunoSEQ multiplex PCR assay. The High Capacity cDNA Reverse Transcription Kit was used to reverse transcribe all of the isolated RNA, meaning that expressed TCRB transcripts were what got sequenced. The immuneACCESS repertoire file appears here via TCRdb, limited to in-frame rearrangements. These files lack a portion of the clones; in checked studies, under half of the deficit traces to unresolved V genes, and the cause of the others is not known. This sample gives some 500,000 clones in total; over 9.5% of them show up just once. The ten largest account for less than 0.06% of the sample. Sequences were obtained from naive CD4+ T cells from blood. Per the publication, the cell subset or site label means: true naive CD4+ T cells. Receptors originate from a young woman in good health.

The chain joins TRBV6-6 to TRBJ2-7; D gene unclear. Between the trimmed V and J ends, which lost 0 bases and 7 bases, there was a span of 13 bases. The CDR3 is 14 residues long. CDR1 and CDR2 (germline): MNHNY, SVGAGI (reference sequence). The CDR3 sequence: CASSYSNRPGEQYV. The CDR3, as DNA: TGTGCCAGCAGTTACTCGAACAGACCGGGTGAGCAGTACGTC.

The table lists this clone with a few counts. The J gene is TRBJ1-4, the V gene TRBV5-1; D possibly corresponds to TRBD1 (6 bases). The germline V and J ends were trimmed by 4 bases and 5 bases, with 15 bases remaining between them. Germline loops: CDR1 SGHRS, CDR2 YFSETQ. CDR3 size: 15 residues. CDR3 loop: CASSSTGQWNEKLFF. The DNA for the CDR3 is TGCGCCAGCAGCAGCACAGGGCAGTGGAATGAAAAACTGTTTTTT. Drawing the rest from reference TRBV5-1 and TRBJ1-4, the complete variable domain is KAGVTQTPRYLIKTRGQQVTLSCSPISGHRSVSWYQQTPGQGLQFLFEYFSETQRNKGNFPGRFSGRQFSNSRSEMNVSTLELGDSALYLCASSSTGQWNEKLFFGSGTQLSVL.

This chain connects TRBV10-3 to TRBJ2-5; D may correspond to TRBD1 or TRBD2 (8 bases each). CDR1 is ENHRY, CDR2 SYGVKD, per germline. V was shortened by 3 bases and J by 4 bases, with 18 bases between the two germline ends. The CDR3 runs 16 residues. In DNA, the CDR3 is TGTGCCATCAGTGACGGACAGGGAAGCGGGAGAGAGACCCAGTACTTC. Its translation: CAISDGQGSGRETQYF.

In its sample, this clone was seen a few times. V is TRBV5-1 and J is TRBJ2-2; the match to TRBD1 covers 7 bases. Germline values: CDR1 SGHRS, CDR2 YFSETQ. Losses at the gene ends were 0 bases for V and 6 bases for J; bases not matched to a gene: 5. The CDR3 contains 15 residues. The CDR3: CASSLGNTGAGELFF. DNA for the CDR3: TGCGCCAGCAGCTTGGGGAATACAGGGGCCGGGGAGCTGTTTTTT.

This chain uses TRBV9 with TRBJ2-6; weak D call: TRBD1 (6 bases). CDR3 size: 17 residues. Looked up from germline, CDR1 is SGDLS and CDR2 is YYNGEE. V dropped 4 bases and J dropped 3 bases, with 17 bases sitting between them. The CDR3 region is CASSPRGGPNGANVLTF. The CDR3 bases are TGTGCCAGCAGCCCCCGAGGGGGTCCGAATGGGGCCAACGTCCTGACTTTC.

The gene calls are TRBV19 and TRBJ2-1, with 9 bases fitting TRBD1. V was pared by 6 bases and J by 7 bases, with 13 bases of the junction left unmatched. This CDR3 region has 16 residues. Germline-derived CDR1 and CDR2 are LNHDA and SQIVND (reference sequence). This CDR3 is CASRQTGTGSLNEQFF. Here the CDR3 DNA reads TGTGCCAGTAGGCAAACCGGGACAGGGTCCCTAAATGAGCAGTTCTTC. Supplemented by reference TRBV19 and TRBJ2-1, the full variable domain reads DGGITQSPKYLFRKEGQNVTLSCEQNLNHDAMYWYRQDPGQGLRLIYYSQIVNDFQKGDIAEGYSVSREKKESFPLTVTSAQKNPTAFYLCASRQTGTGSLNEQFFGPGTRLTVL.

The rearrangement uses TRBV29-1 and TRBJ1-2; tentatively, D is TRBD1 (6 bases). V dropped 5 bases and J dropped 8 bases, with 12 bases sitting between them. The CDR3 has 11 amino acids. From germline, CDR1 is SQVTM and CDR2 ANQGSEA. CDR3 sequence: CSVRGLEGYTF. CDR3 nucleotides: TGCAGCGTTCGGGGGCTGGAGGGCTACACCTTC.

This clone was counted a few times. This chain uses TRBV29-1 with TRBJ1-4, with 9 bases lining up with TRBD1. Germline-derived CDR1 and CDR2 are SQVTM and ANQGSEA. The CDR3 is 13 residues long. The V segment lost 6 bases and the J segment 6 bases; nucleotides outside the gene matches: 5. The CDR3 bases are TGCAGCGTGGCCCGGGACAGGGATGAAAAACTGTTTTTT. It specifies CSVARDRDEKLFF.

The V and J genes are TRBV7-2 and TRBJ2-1; D remains unclear. The CDR3 contains 14 residues. Deletions cut 1 base from V and 4 bases from J, with 8 bases between. CDR1 SGHTA and CDR2 FQGNSA come from the germline V gene. The CDR3 region is CASSLETYYNEQFF. CDR3 sequence (DNA): TGTGCCAGCAGCTTAGAGACCTATTACAATGAGCAGTTCTTC.

This clone showed up just a few times. The chain employs TRBV15 and TRBJ1-3, with D unclear. CDR1 and CDR2 from the germline V gene are LNHNV and YYDKDF (reference sequence). This CDR3 is built from 16 residues. V was clipped by 1 base and J by 3 bases, with 13 bases between them. CDR3 sequence reads: CATSRGSTADGNTIYF. CDR3 sequence (DNA): TGTGCCACCAGCAGAGGGTCAACAGCAGATGGAAACACCATATATTTT.

The chain carries TRBV7-2 and TRBJ2-3, with unresolved D. The CDR3 is made up of 12 amino acids. Trimming removed 2 bases at V and 11 bases at J, with 11 bases between. Germline CDR1 reads SGHTA; CDR2 reads FQGNSA. DNA for the CDR3: TGTGCCAGCAGCTTAATCTTCGGTTGGCAGTATTTT. Amino acid sequence: CASSLIFGWQYF. Looking up the rest from reference TRBV7-2 and TRBJ2-3 gives the full variable domain: GAGVSQSPSNKVTEKGKDVELRCDPISGHTALYWYRQSLGQGLEFLIYFQGNSAPDKSGLPSDRFSAERTGGSVSTLTIQRTQQEDSAVYLCASSLIFGWQYFGPGTRLTVL.

V and J are TRBV28 and TRBJ1-4, with 9 nucleotides matching TRBD1. This CDR3 spans 15 amino acids. Germline values: CDR1 MDHEN, CDR2 SYDVKM. The V gene end was trimmed by 5 bases and the J gene end by 7 bases; junction bases not matched to a gene: 8. Written as DNA, the CDR3 is TGTGCCAGCAGTCCAGACAGGGGGATACTTGAAAAACTGTTTTTT. Protein sequence: CASSPDRGILEKLFF.

The V gene is TRBV7-2, the J gene TRBJ2-7; D is ambiguous. CDR3 length equals 16 residues. Deletions cut 5 bases from V and 3 bases from J, with 20 bases between. Germline assignment: CDR1 SGHTA and CDR2 FQGNSA. For the CDR3, the DNA is TGTGCCAGCAGCCCTAGAGTAGGGAATCACGGCTACGAGCAGTACTTC. It translates to CASSPRVGNHGYEQYF.

This clone was observed a few times. This chain uses TRBV2 with TRBJ1-4; D ambiguous. Germline values: CDR1 SNHLY, CDR2 FYNNEI. CDR3 length: 14 amino acids. V was pared by 8 bases and J by 7 bases, with 17 bases between. CDR3 DNA: TGTGCCAGCCGCTTGGATGGTCAAAGTGAAAAACTGTTTTTT. Residues: CASRLDGQSEKLFF.

The rearrangement links TRBV7-9 to TRBJ2-4; 7 bases fit TRBD1. Germline CDR1 and CDR2: SEHNR and FQNEAQ (reference sequence). The CDR3 is made up of 15 amino acids. V was clipped by 5 bases and J by 6 bases; unmatched bases: 10. DNA for the CDR3: TGTGCCAGCAGCGTTGGACAGGCAGCACGAAACATTCAGTACTTC. Its translation: CASSVGQAARNIQYF.

This chain connects TRBV2 to TRBJ2-3, with D tentatively TRBD2 (7 bases). The V and J ends lost 6 bases and 3 bases respectively, with 16 bases between them. Germline-derived CDR1 and CDR2 are SNHLY and FYNNEI. This CDR3 comprises 15 residues. The CDR3 spells CASRPQGRGTDTQYF. For the CDR3, the DNA is TGTGCCAGCAGACCTCAGGGGAGGGGGACAGATACGCAGTATTTT.

The chain links TRBV20-1 to TRBJ2-3; D not certain. Germline CDR1 and CDR2: DFQATT and SNEGSKA (reference sequence). This CDR3 comprises 11 residues. V was clipped by 5 bases and J by 6 bases, with 9 bases between them. Here the CDR3 reads CSAPVTDTQYF. The CDR3 DNA is TGCAGTGCTCCTGTAACCGATACGCAGTATTTT.

J is TRBJ2-3 and V is TRBV7-8; D is possibly TRBD2 (5 bases). The germline gives CDR1 SGHVS, CDR2 FQNEAQ. Trimming shortened V by 2 bases and J by 3 bases, and 15 bases separated the two germline ends. The CDR3 has 16 residues. The CDR3 DNA sequence: TGTGCCAGCAGCTTACGACGGGGTGAAAGTACAGATACGCAGTATTTT. Amino acids: CASSLRRGESTDTQYF.

The chain is built from TRBV6-1 and TRBJ2-5; 11 bases are a match to TRBD2. There are 18 residues in the CDR3. Looked up from germline, CDR1 is MNHNS and CDR2 is SASEGT. V shed 2 bases, J shed 0 bases, and the junction held 8 bases outside the gene matches. CDR3 in DNA: TGTGCCAGCAGTGAACATACTAGCGGGGGAAGGTACCAAGAGACCCAGTACTTC. Translated: CASSEHTSGGRYQETQYF.

This clone came up a few times. At one of its ends the junction is not consistent with the germline gene, which may arise from a read error. Written as DNA, the CDR3 is TGTGCCACCAGCAGAGATCTGGGGGGCGAAGTTCGGGTTAGGATCTTC. As protein: CATSRDLGGEVRVRIF. J is TRBJ2-1 and V is TRBV15; either TRBD1 or TRBD2 may fit D (6 bases each). CDR1 is LNHNV, CDR2 YYDKDF, per germline (reference sequence). The CDR3 has 16 amino acids.